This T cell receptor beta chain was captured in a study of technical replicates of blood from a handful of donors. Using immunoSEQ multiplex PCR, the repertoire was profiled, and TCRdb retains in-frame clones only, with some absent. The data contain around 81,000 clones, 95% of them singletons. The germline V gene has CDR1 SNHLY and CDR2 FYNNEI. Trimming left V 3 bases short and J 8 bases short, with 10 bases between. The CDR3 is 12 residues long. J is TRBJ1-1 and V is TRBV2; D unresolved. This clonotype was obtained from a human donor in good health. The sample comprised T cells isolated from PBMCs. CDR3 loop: CASSDEVSEAFF. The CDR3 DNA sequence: TGTGCCAGCAGTGATGAGGTTTCCGAAGCTTTCTTT.